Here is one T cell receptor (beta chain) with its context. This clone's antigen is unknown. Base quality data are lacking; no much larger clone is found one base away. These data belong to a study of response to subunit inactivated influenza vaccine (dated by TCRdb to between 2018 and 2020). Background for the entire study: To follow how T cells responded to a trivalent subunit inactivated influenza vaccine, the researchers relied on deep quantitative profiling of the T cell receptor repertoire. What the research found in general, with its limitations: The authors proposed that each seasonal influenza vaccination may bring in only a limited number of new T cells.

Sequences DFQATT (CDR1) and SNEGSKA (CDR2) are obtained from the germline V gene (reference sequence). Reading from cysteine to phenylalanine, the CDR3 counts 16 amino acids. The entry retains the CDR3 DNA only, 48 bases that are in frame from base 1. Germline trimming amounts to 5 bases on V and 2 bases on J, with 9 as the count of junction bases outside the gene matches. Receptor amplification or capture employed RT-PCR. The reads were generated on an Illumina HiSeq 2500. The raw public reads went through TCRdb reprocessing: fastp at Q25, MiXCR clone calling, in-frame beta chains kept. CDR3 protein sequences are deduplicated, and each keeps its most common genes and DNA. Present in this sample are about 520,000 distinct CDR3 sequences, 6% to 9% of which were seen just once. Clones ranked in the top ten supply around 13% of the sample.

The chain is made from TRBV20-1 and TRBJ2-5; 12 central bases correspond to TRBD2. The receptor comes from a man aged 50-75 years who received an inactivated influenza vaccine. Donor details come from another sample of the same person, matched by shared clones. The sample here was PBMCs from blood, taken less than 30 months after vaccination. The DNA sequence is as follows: TGCAGTGCTCGGCCGACTAGCGGGAGCCAACAAGAGACCCAGTACTTC. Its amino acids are CSARPTSGSQQETQYF.